This T cell receptor beta chain was identified in a study of CD8+ T cells in alopecia areata. Study information: Treated individuals took tofacitinib by mouth, 5 to 10 mg twice daily.

Treatment denoted: oral pan-JAK inhibitor, 5-10 mg twice daily. PBMCs yielded sorted CD4+ and CD8+ T cells. The CDR3 extends over 13 amino acids. Germline-derived CDR1 and CDR2 are SGHDN and FVKESK. V gave up 1 base and J gave up 4 bases, with 5 bases separating them. To note about this clone: Antigen specificity is unknown.

Study findings and constraints: Compared with normal scalp, lesional scalp had higher clonality and more expanded CD8+ clones. Scalp samples also yield sequences of resident alphabeta T cells from normal skin.

RNA, once extracted, was reverse transcribed into cDNA for use as the sequencing template. Measured with immunoSEQ multiplex PCR; TCRdb has only the in-frame clones, and not every one. The sample carries nearly 110,000 clones, 84% recorded once. The material sequenced was CD8+ T cells sorted from blood, taken at week 24, from a patient treated with tofacitinib. This chain uses TRBV14 with TRBJ2-1; the D is unclear. This TCR derives from a human donor with alopecia areata. The CDR3: CASSQVGYNEQFF. CDR3 coding DNA: TGTGCCAGCAGCCAAGTAGGGTACAATGAGCAGTTCTTC. Using reference TRBV14 and TRBJ2-1 for the parts outside the CDR3, the full variable domain is EAGVTQFPSHSVIEKGQTVTLRCDPISGHDNLYWYRRVMGKEIKFLLHFVKESKQDESGMPNNRFLAERTGGTYSTLKVQPAELEDSGVYFCASSQVGYNEQFFGPGTRLTVL.